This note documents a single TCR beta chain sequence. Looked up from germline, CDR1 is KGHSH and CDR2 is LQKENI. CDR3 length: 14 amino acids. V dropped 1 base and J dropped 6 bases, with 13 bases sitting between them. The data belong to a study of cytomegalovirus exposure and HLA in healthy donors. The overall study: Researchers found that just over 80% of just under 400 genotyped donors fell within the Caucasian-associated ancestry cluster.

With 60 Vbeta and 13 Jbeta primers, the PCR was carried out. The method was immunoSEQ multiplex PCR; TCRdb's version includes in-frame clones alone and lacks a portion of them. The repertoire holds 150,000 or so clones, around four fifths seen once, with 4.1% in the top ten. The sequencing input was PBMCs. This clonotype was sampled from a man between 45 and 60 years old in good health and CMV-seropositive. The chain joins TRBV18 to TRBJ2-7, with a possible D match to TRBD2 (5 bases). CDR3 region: CASSPRQQGSEQYF. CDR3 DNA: TGTGCCAGCTCACCACGCCAGCAAGGGAGCGAGCAGTACTTC. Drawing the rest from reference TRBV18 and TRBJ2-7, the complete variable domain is NAGVMQNPRHLVRRRGQEARLRCSPMKGHSHVYWYRQLPEEGLKFMVYLQKENIIDESGMPKERFSAEFPKEGPSILRIQQVVRGDSAAYFCASSPRQQGSEQYFGPGTRLTVT.